The clone carrying this TCR beta chain appeared many times. What it recognizes is unknown. For TCRbeta, the library was prepared with unique molecular identifiers. TCRdb ran MiXCR on the PCR reads and lists one entry per CDR3 protein. The profile shows 95,000 to 150,000 distinct CDR3 sequences, about 23% of them singletons. V lost 2 bases and J lost 7; bases outside the gene matches: 16. Per germline, CDR1 DFQATT and CDR2 SNEGSKA (reference sequence). The CDR3 is 17 residues long. This entry is derived from a study of T-cell reconstitution after alpha-beta-depleted transplantation in children. Overall study findings and caveats: Some patients' high day-60 TCRbeta diversity was traced to surviving recipient T cells and thymic progenitors. Newly made T cells mostly supplied T-cell counts and diversity one year after transplant. Reportedly, alpha-beta T cells present about two months post-transplant originated from several hundred expanded clones of graft origin.

The specimen was PBMCs, mostly from graft donor cells, collected 180 days after TCRalphabeta/CD19-depleted stem cell transplant. The gene calls are TRBV20-1 and TRBJ2-1; 8 bases are shared with TRBD1. This TCR derives from a male patient between 2 and 9 years old who had a stem cell transplant for chronic granulomatous disease, so the T cells may come from the graft donor. The CDR3 region is CSARPYFNRGKSNEQFF. CDR3 bases: TGCAGTGCTAGACCTTACTTTAACAGGGGGAAGTCAAATGAGCAGTTCTTC.